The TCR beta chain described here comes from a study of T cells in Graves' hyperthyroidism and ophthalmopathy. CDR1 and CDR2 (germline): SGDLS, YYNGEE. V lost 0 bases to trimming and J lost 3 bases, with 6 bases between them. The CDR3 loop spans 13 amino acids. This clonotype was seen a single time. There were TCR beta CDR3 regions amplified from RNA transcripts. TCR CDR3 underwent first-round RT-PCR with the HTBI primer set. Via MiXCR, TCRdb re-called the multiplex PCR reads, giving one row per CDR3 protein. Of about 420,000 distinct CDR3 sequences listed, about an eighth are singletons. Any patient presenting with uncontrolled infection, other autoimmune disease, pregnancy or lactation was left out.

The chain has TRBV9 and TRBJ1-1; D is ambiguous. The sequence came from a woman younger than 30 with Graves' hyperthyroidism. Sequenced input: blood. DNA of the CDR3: TGTGCCAGCAGCGTAGCTATAGACACTGAAGCTTTCTTT. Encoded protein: CASSVAIDTEAFF.